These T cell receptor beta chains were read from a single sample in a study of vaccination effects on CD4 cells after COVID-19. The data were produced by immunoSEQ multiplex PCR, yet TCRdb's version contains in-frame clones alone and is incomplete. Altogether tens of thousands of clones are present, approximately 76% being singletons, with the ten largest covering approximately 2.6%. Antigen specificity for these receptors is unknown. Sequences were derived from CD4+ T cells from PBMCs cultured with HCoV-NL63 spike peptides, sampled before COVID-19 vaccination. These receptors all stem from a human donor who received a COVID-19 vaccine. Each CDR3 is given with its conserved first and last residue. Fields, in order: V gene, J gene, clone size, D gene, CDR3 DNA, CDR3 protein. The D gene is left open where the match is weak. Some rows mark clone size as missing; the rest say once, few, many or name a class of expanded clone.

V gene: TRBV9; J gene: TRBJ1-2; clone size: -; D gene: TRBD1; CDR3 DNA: TGTGCCAGCAGCCCACCAGGGGGCCACTATGGCTACACCTTC; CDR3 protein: CASSPPGGHYGYTF
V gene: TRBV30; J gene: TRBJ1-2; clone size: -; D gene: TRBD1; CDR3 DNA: TGTGCCTTCCGGGACAGGGAAAGCACTAACTATGGCTACACCTTC; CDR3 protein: CAFRDRESTNYGYTF
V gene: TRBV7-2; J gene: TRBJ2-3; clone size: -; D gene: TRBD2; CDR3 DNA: TGTGCCAGCAGCTTTGGCGGGGGGGCAAATACGCAGTATTTT; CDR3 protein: CASSFGGGANTQYF
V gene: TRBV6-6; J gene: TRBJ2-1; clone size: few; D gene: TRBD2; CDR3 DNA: TGTGCCAGCAGCCCGCGACTAGCGGGGGTCACGTATGAGCAGTTCTTC; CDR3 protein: CASSPRLAGVTYEQFF
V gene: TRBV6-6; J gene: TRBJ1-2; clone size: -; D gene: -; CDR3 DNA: TGTGCCAGCAGCCCGGGACGGGCCTCGGGCTACACCTTC; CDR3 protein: CASSPGRASGYTF
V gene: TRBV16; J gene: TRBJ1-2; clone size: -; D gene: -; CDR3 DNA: TGTGCCAGCAGCCCAGACATCGAGGGCTATGGCTACACCTTC; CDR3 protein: CASSPDIEGYGYTF
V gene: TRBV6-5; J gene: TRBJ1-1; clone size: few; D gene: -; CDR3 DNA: TGTGCCAGCAGTTACTCGTCGGCTGGAATCACTGAAGCTTTCTTT; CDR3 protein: CASSYSSAGITEAFF
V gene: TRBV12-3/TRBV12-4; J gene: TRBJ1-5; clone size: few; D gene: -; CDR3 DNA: TGTGCCAGCAGTTTGGGTTATCAGCCCCAGCATTTT; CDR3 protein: CASSLGYQPQHF
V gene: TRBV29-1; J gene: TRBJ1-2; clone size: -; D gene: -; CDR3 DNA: TGCAGCGTTGATAGTCAGGGCGGGGGCTACACCTTC; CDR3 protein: CSVDSQGGGYTF
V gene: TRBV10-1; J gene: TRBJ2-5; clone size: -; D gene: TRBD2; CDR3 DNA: TGCGCCAGCAGTTCCAGGACTAGCGGGGACCAAGAGACCCAGTACTTC; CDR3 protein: CASSSRTSGDQETQYF
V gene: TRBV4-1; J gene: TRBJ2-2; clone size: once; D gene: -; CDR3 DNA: TGCGCCAGCAGCCATCTCTGGGCCGGGGAGCTGTTTTTT; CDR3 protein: CASSHLWAGELFF
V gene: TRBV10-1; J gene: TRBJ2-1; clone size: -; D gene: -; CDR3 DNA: TGCGCCAGCAGTGGACTTAAGGCCGGCTCCTACAATGAGCAGTTCTTC; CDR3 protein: CASSGLKAGSYNEQFF
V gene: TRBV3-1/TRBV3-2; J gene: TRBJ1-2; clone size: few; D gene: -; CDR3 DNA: TGTGCCAGCAGCCAATGGGGGAACCTGGGGGCTCGCTCTGGCTACACCTTC; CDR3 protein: CASSQWGNLGARSGYTF
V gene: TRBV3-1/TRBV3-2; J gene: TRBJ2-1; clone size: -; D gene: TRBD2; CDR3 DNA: TGTGCCAGCAGCCAAGACCTAGCGGATGCCTACAATGAGCAGTTCTTC; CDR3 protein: CASSQDLADAYNEQFF
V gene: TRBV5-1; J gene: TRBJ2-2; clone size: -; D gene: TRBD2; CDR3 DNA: TGCGCCAGCAGCTTCGTCGGGGGGGGAACCGGGGAGCTGTTTTTT; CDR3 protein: CASSFVGGGTGELFF
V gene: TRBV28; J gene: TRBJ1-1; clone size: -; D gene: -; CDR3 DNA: TGTGCCAGCAGGGGAACCGGGACGAACACTGAAGCTTTCTTT; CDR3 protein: CASRGTGTNTEAFF
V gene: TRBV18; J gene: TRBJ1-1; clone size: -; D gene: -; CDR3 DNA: TGTGCCAGCTCAGCAGGTGCCACTGAAGCTTTCTTT; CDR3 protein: CASSAGATEAFF
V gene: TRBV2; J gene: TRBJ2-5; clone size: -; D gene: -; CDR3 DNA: TGTGCCAGCAAGGGCTTCGAGACCCAGTACTTC; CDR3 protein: CASKGFETQYF
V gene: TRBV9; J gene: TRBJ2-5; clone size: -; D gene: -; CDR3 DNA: TGTGCCAGCAGCGTAGGGGTACTAGAGCGAGAGACCCAGTACTTC; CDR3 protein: CASSVGVLERETQYF
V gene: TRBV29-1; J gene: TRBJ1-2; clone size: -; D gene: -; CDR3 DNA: TGCAGCGTGGATACAGGCAGATTCTATGGCTACACCTTC; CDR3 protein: CSVDTGRFYGYTF
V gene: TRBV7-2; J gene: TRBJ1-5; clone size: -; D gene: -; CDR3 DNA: TGTGCCAGCAGCTTAGAGGTCGGTAGCAATCAGCCCCAGCATTTT; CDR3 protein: CASSLEVGSNQPQHF
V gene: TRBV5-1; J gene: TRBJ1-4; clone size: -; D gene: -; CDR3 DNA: TGCGCCAGCAGCTTGGTGGCAGCAACTAATGAAAAACTGTTTTTT; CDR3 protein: CASSLVAATNEKLFF
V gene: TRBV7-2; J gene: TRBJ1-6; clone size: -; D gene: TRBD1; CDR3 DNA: TGTGCCAGCAGCTCCCAGGGACAGGGAATCCATTCACCCCTCCACTTT; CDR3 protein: CASSSQGQGIHSPLHF
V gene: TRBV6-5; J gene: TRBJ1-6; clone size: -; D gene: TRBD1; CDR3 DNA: TGTGCCAGTGGGACAGGCTCCTATAATTCACCCCTCCACTTT; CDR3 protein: CASGTGSYNSPLHF
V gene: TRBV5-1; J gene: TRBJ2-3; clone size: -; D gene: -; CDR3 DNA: TGCGCCAGCAGATCGCTTGGGCAGGCCACAGATACGCAGTATTTT; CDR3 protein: CASRSLGQATDTQYF
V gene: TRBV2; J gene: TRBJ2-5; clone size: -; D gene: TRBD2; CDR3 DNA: TGTGCCAGCAGTGAAGCGCTGAGTAGCGGGTTTGGGAGCGGGGGGTATCAAGAGACCCAGTACTTC; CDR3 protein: CASSEALSSGFGSGGYQETQYF
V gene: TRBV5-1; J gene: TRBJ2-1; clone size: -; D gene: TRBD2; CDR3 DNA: TGCGCCAGCAGCACTCGGACTAGCGTCAATGAGCAGTTCTTC; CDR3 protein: CASSTRTSVNEQFF
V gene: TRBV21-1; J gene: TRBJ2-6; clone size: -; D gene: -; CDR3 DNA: TGTGCCAGCAGCAAAGATGGAGGGCGCTCTGGGGCCAACGTCCTGACTTTC; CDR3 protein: CASSKDGGRSGANVLTF
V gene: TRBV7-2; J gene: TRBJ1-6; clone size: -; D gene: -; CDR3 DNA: TGTGCCAGCAGCGCCGACAGAACTGATAATTCACCCCTCCACTTT; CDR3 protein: CASSADRTDNSPLHF
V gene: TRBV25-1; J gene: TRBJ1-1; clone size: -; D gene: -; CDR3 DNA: TGTGCCAGCAGTTATCCGGGTAGCGAGGGCGCTTTCTTT; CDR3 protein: CASSYPGSEGAFF
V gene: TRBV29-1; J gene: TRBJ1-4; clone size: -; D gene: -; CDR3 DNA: TGCAGCGTTGATTCCGGGGGTGAAAAACTGTTTTTT; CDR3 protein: CSVDSGGEKLFF
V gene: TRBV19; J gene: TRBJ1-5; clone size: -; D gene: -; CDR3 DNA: TGTGCCAGTACTCCACGCCCCCCGCCGGGGAGCAATCAGCCCCAGCATTTT; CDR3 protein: CASTPRPPPGSNQPQHF
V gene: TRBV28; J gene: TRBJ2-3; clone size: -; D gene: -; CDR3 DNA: TGTGCCAGCACTTGGGCCAACACAGATACGCAGTATTTT; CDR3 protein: CASTWANTDTQYF
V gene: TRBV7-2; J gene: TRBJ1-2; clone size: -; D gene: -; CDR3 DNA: TGTGCCAGCAGCTTAGGGGTAGGGAACTATGGCTACACCTTC; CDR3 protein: CASSLGVGNYGYTF
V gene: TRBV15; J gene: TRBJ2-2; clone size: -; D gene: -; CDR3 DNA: TGTGCCACCAGCAGAGGCGGACAGCTAAACACCGGGGAGCTGTTTTTT; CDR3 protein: CATSRGGQLNTGELFF
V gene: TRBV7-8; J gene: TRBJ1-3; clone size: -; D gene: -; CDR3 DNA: TGTGCAGCGGGGGGGCCAGACTCTGGAAACACCATATATTTT; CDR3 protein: CAAGGPDSGNTIYF
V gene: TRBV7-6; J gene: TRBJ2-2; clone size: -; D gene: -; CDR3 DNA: TGTGCCAGCAGCTTGAACCAGAACACCGGGGAGCTGTTTTTT; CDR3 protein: CASSLNQNTGELFF
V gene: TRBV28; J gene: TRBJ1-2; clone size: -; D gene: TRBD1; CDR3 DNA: TGTGCCAGCAGGACTCCGGGACAGGCCTTTGGCTACACCTTC; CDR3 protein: CASRTPGQAFGYTF
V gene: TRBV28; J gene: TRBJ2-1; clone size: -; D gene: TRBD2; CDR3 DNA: TGTGCCAGCATGGAAATAGCGGGTAACAATGAGCAGTTCTTC; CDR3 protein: CASMEIAGNNEQFF
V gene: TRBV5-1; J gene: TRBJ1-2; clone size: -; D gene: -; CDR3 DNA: TGCGCCAGCAGCTTGGGAGGGGACTCTGGCTACACCTTC; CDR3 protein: CASSLGGDSGYTF
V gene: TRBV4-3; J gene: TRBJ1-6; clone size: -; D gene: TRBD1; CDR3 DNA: TGCGCCAGCAGCCAAACAGGGGCTCTTGATAATTCACCCCTCCACTTT; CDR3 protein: CASSQTGALDNSPLHF
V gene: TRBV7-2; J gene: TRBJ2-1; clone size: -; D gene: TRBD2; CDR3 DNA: TGTGCCAGCAGCTTAGCGCTCAGCGGGGGGGCCAATGAGCAGTTCTTC; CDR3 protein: CASSLALSGGANEQFF
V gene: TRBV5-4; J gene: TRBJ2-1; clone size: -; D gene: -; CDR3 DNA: TGTGCCAGCAGCTGGGGACGTAGCTCCTACAATGAGCAGTTCTTC; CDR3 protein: CASSWGRSSYNEQFF
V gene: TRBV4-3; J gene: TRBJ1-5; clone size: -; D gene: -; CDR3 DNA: TGCGCCAGCAGCCAAGATAGTTGGCCAGGTGCCCCACAGCCCCAGCATTTT; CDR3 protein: CASSQDSWPGAPQPQHF
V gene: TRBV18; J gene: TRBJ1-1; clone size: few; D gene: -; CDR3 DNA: TGTGCCAGCTCACCCCAGGCGACCGTGAACACTGAAGCTTTCTTT; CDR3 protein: CASSPQATVNTEAFF
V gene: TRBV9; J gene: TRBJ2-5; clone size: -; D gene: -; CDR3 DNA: TGTGCCAGCAGCGCACAGGGGGGGCGAGAGACCCAGTACTTC; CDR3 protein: CASSAQGGRETQYF
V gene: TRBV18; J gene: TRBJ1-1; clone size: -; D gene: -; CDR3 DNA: TGTGCCAGCTCACCTGCGGAGAACACTGAAGCTTTCTTT; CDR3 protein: CASSPAENTEAFF
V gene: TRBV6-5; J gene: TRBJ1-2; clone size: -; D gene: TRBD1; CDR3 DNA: TGTGCCAGCAGTTACTCAGGGGGCGAGGGCTACACCTTC; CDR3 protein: CASSYSGGEGYTF
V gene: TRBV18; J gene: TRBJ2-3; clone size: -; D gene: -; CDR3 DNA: TGTGCCAGCTCTGGCGTGAGGGGAACAGATACGCAGTATTTT; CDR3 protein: CASSGVRGTDTQYF
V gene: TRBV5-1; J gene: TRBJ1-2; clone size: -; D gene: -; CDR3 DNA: TGCGCCAGCAGCGTCCAGACAGGAAACTATGGCTACACCTTC; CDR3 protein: CASSVQTGNYGYTF
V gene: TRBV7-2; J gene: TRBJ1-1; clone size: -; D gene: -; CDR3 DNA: TGTGCCAGCAGCGAGGTTAGCACCCTGAACACTGAAGCTTTCTTT; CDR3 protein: CASSEVSTLNTEAFF
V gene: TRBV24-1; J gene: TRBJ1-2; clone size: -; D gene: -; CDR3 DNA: TGTGCCACCAGTGAGCGAGATCCCGGGCCCACCTATGGCTACACCTTC; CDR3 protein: CATSERDPGPTYGYTF